A single sample gave rise to the 14 T cell receptor beta chains below, sequenced in a study of identical twins. TCRdb recomputed calls from the 5' RACE reads with MiXCR, one row per CDR3 protein. The table lists 1.5 million to 2 million distinct CDR3 sequences, 25% to 35% of them singletons. The sequenced sample consisted of cord blood. The receptors stem from a newborn girl in good health.

The chain couples TRBV20-1 to TRBJ2-4, with TRBD1 matching over 7 bases. This CDR3 region has 14 residues. V lost 5 bases, J lost 0 bases, and 4 bases stayed unmatched. Germline CDR1 DFQATT, CDR2 SNEGSKA (reference sequence). The CDR3 loop is CSAGGQIAKNIQYF. The CDR3 nucleotides are TGCAGTGCTGGGGGACAGATAGCCAAAAACATTCAGTACTTC.

CDR3: CASSYGYSMNTEAFF. The CDR3 DNA sequence: TGTGCCAGCAGTTACGGGTACAGCATGAACACTGAAGCTTTCTTT. The V and J genes are TRBV6-2 or TRBV6-3 and TRBJ1-1; D gene uncertain. Germline CDR1 and CDR2: MNHEY and SVGEGT. The CDR3 length is 15 residues. V was clipped by 2 bases and J by 0 bases, with 10 bases between them.

The genes are TRBV6-8 and TRBJ1-1; D is ambiguous. Germline values: CDR1 MNHGY, CDR2 SAAAGT. V was pared by 6 bases and J by 5 bases, with 13 bases between. This CDR3 comprises 13 residues. The CDR3 region is CASRHEGVTEAFF. The CDR3 bases are TGTGCCAGCAGACACGAGGGCGTAACTGAAGCTTTCTTT.

Details on this clonotype: A much larger clone lies a single base off, so this may be a read error. V is TRBV29-1 and J is TRBJ1-2, with 7 bases aligning to TRBD1. CDR3 length: 12 residues. Trimming cost V 3 bases and J 7 bases; bases outside gene matches: 5. Germline V lookup: CDR1 SQVTM, CDR2 ANQGSEA. The chain's CDR3 is CSVDDRETGYTF. The CDR3 DNA reads TGCAGCGTTGATGACAGGGAGACTGGCTACACCTTC.

The chain links TRBV11-1 to TRBJ2-7; a weak D match, TRBD2 (5 bases). The CDR3 totals 15 residues. V was trimmed by 2 bases and J by 3 bases, leaving 14 bases between them. Germline values: CDR1 SGHAT, CDR2 FQDESV (reference sequence). The CDR3 bases are TGTGCCAGCAGCTTATACCCCGGACTTTTCTACGAGCAGTACTTC. The encoded protein is CASSLYPGLFYEQYF.

The rearrangement joins TRBV10-1 to TRBJ2-3; D unresolved. The CDR3 consists of 15 residues. Trimming took 2 bases from V and 0 from J, leaving 9 bases between them. Per the germline V gene, CDR1 is WNHNN and CDR2 is SYGVQD (reference sequence). CDR3 nucleotides: TGCGCCAGCAGTGAGGGGGTCGGGAGCACAGATACGCAGTATTTT. Encoded protein: CASSEGVGSTDTQYF.

The V and J genes are TRBV7-9 and TRBJ2-7; D might be TRBD2 (6 bases). The CDR3 consists of 17 residues. V lost 5 bases, J lost 5 bases, and 25 bases lay in between. Germline V lookup: CDR1 SEHNR, CDR2 FQNEAQ (reference sequence). CDR3: CASSHGGWDFSPHEQYF. CDR3 nucleotides: TGTGCCAGCAGCCACGGAGGATGGGACTTCTCCCCCCACGAGCAGTACTTC. Filled out from reference TRBV7-9 and TRBJ2-7, the complete variable domain reads DTGVSQNPRHKITKRGQNVTFRCDPISEHNRLYWYRQTLGQGPEFLTYFQNEAQLEKSRLLSDRFSAERPKGSFSTLEIQRTEQGDSAMYLCASSHGGWDFSPHEQYFGPGTRLTVT.

The CDR3 spells CSALRLAASYNEQFF. In DNA, the CDR3 is TGCAGTGCTCTACGACTAGCGGCTTCCTACAATGAGCAGTTCTTC. This chain links TRBV20-1 with TRBJ2-1, with 9 bases that match TRBD2. CDR3 length equals 15 residues. Trimming at V came to 5 bases and at J to 1 base, leaving 6 bases not matched to a gene. Germline loops: CDR1 DFQATT, CDR2 SNEGSKA (reference sequence).

The chain recombines TRBV11-2 with TRBJ2-7, with 8 bases identical to TRBD2. The V gene end was trimmed by 2 bases and the J gene end by 5 bases; junction bases not matched to a gene: 11. The CDR3 is 16 amino acids. Germline lookup yields CDR1 SGHAT and CDR2 FQNNGV. The chain's CDR3 is CASSLKVAGPRNEQYF. For the CDR3, the DNA is TGTGCCAGCAGCTTAAAGGTAGCGGGGCCTCGGAACGAGCAGTACTTC.

V is TRBV5-1 and J is TRBJ2-7, with D possibly called TRBD1 or TRBD2 (5 bases each). The V end lost 4 bases, the J end lost 12 bases, and 14 bases lay between the germline ends. The CDR3 is 11 amino acids. Germline CDR1 is SGHRS and CDR2 is YFSETQ. The CDR3 DNA is TGCGCCAGCAGCACCGGGGCCAGATGGTACTTC. This translates into CASSTGARWYF.

This clonotype was seen ten or more times. This chain uses TRBV3-1 with TRBJ2-7, with unresolved D. V was cut by 1 base and J by 3 bases, with 4 bases left in between. There are 12 residues in the CDR3. CDR1 and CDR2 from the germline V gene are LGHDT and YNNKEL (reference sequence). The CDR3 loop is CASSQAFYEQYF. The CDR3 DNA follows: TGTGCCAGCAGCCAAGCATTCTACGAGCAGTACTTC.

The chain couples TRBV20-1 to TRBJ2-5; 7 bases align to TRBD1. The junction had 3 bases not matched to a gene; V was cut back by 0 bases and J by 5 bases. The germline V gene has CDR1 DFQATT and CDR2 SNEGSKA (reference sequence). This CDR3 spans 13 amino acids. Here the CDR3 DNA reads TGCAGTGCTAGAGATCAGACAGGGGAGACCCAGTACTTC. It yields the protein CSARDQTGETQYF.

This clonotype turned up a few times. The chain has TRBV6-6 and TRBJ1-6; 8 bases map to TRBD1. Germline V gives CDR1 MNHNY, CDR2 SVGAGI (reference sequence). Germline trimming cut 10 bases from V and 9 bases from J; bases unmatched to any gene: 11. This CDR3 spans 14 amino acids. The DNA for the CDR3 is TGTGCCATTTACGACAGGGGTATTGGTTCACCCCTCCACTTT. Translating gives CAIYDRGIGSPLHF.

The rearrangement uses TRBV5-8 and TRBJ2-1, with D maybe TRBD1 (5 bases). Per the germline V gene, CDR1 is SGHTS and CDR2 is YDEGEE. The CDR3 is 16 amino acids. V lost 2 bases and J lost 2, with 14 bases in between. CDR3 DNA sequence: TGTGCCAGCAGCTTAAGACAGCTTAATACCTACAATGAGCAGTTCTTC. Encoded protein: CASSLRQLNTYNEQFF.